This entry concerns a single T cell receptor beta chain. This entry belongs to a study of blood T cell repertoires in COVID-19. Background on the study: The analysed material was cDNA or gDNA that came from T cells, B-cell-depleted T cells, or PBMCs.

In terms of age and location, participants ranged from roughly 18 to 90 years and lived in about 25 US areas. Germline values: CDR1 LNHDA, CDR2 SQIVND (reference sequence). The CDR3 runs 15 residues. Losses at the gene ends were 5 bases for V and 2 bases for J; bases not matched to a gene: 7. In the authors' workflow: By means of reference gene primer amplification, nucleated cell counts were estimated. This table comes from immunoSEQ multiplex PCR, and its TCRdb copy is limited to in-frame clones, with some not included. Clone size and V and J calls were adopted from that table, with D and trimming inferred from the DNA. Seen here are roughly 140,000 clones, around 84% observed once, and the top ten hold 7.3%.

The specimen was PBMCs or T cells enriched from blood (not recorded which). The chain recombines TRBV19 with TRBJ1-2; 8 bases fit TRBD1. The source is a man aged 45-60 years who had recovered from COVID-19. CDR3 in amino acids: CASSARDRSNYGYTF. CDR3 nucleotides: TGTGCCAGTAGTGCCCGGGACAGGTCGAACTATGGCTACACCTTC.